A selection of T cell receptor beta chains follows, all from one sample in a study of blood T cell repertoires in COVID-19. The repertoire was sequenced with immunoSEQ multiplex PCR; TCRdb's copy has only in-frame clones and lacks some. The sample has roughly 180,000 clones; nearly 80% are singletons. Sequencing was done on a sample of PBMCs or T cells enriched from blood (not recorded which). Receptors originate from a man aged 55 to 70 who had been exposed to COVID-19. The CDR3 runs from the conserved cysteine through the conserved F or W. The D gene is left open where the match is weak. Clone size is not always given. Where it is, it says once, few, many or a class for expanded clones.

TRBV29-1	-	12	-	TRBJ2-3	TGCAGCGTCGGAAGTACAGGGTCTACGCAGTATTTT	CSVGSTGSTQYF
TRBV28	once	15	TRBD2	TRBJ2-7	TGTGCCAGCAGTTTGACTAGCGGGGGCTCCTACGAGCAGTACTTC	CASSLTSGGSYEQYF
TRBV7-8	-	17	TRBD2	TRBJ2-1	TGTGCCAGCACCACTGGGGCTAGCGGGAGACTTGGCAATGAGCAGTTCTTC	CASTTGASGRLGNEQFF
TRBV19	-	12	-	TRBJ1-5	TGTGCCAGTAGTATAGACCCTTTCCCCCAGCATTTT	CASSIDPFPQHF
TRBV5-1	-	13	-	TRBJ1-1	TGCGCCAGCAGCTTGGAAGGTGTAGGAGTAGCTTTCTTT	CASSLEGVGVAFF
TRBV23-1	once	20	TRBD2	TRBJ2-3	TGCGCCAGCAGTCGCCTCCGGGCCTTAAGACTAGCGGGAGATAAGGATACGCAGTATTTT	CASSRLRALRLAGDKDTQYF
TRBV19	-	14	-	TRBJ1-5	TGTGCCAGTAGTCCGCGGACAGCTAGATTGCCCCAGCATTTT	CASSPRTARLPQHF
TRBV28	many	15	TRBD2	TRBJ2-6	TGTGCCAGCGCGGGAGGGCTCTCTGGGGCCAACGTCCTGACTTTC	CASAGGLSGANVLTF
TRBV6-2/TRBV6-3	-	17	TRBD2	TRBJ2-3	TGTGCCAGCAGTTTCCTAGCGGGAGGCCCCGTCGTTGGTACGCAGTATTTT	CASSFLAGGPVVGTQYF
TRBV30	-	14	-	TRBJ1-5	TGTGCCTGGAGTGTCAGGGCAGCCAATCAGCCCCAGCATTTT	CAWSVRAANQPQHF
TRBV19	-	15	TRBD1	TRBJ1-5	TGTGCCAGTAGACCGACAGGGATTAGCAATCAGCCCCAGCATTTT	CASRPTGISNQPQHF
TRBV28	-	14	TRBD1	TRBJ1-1	TGTGCCAGCAGCCCACCCGACAGGGGAGGCAGGGCTTTCTTT	CASSPPDRGGRAFF
TRBV11-2	-	17	-	TRBJ2-3	TGTGCCAGCAGCTTGGTTATAACAGGGTTTCCTGCAGATACGCAGTATTTT	CASSLVITGFPADTQYF
TRBV28	-	14	TRBD2	TRBJ2-4	TGTGCCAGCAGGGGAGCGGGAGCGCAAGGCATTCAGTACTTC	CASRGAGAQGIQYF
TRBV19	-	12	-	TRBJ1-1	TGTGCCACCACGGGAGCGGCAACTGAAGCTTTCTTT	CATTGAATEAFF
TRBV19	-	16	TRBD1	TRBJ1-5	TGTGCCAGTAGTACGCTTCTACAGGGGAGCAATCAGCCCCAGCATTTT	CASSTLLQGSNQPQHF
TRBV24-1	-	15	TRBD1	TRBJ2-1	TGTGCCACCAGTGATTCTTGGACAGGGCTGAATGAGCAGTTCTTC	CATSDSWTGLNEQFF
TRBV7-9	-	14	TRBD2	TRBJ2-3	TGTGCCAGCAGCTTTCTACGGGGGGGCGGGGGGCAGTATTTT	CASSFLRGGGGQYF